This entry concerns a single T cell receptor beta chain. Its antigen is currently unknown. The CDR3 runs to 14 residues. J was trimmed by 2 bases and V by 5 bases; bases with no gene match: 4. Germline-derived CDR1 and CDR2 are SEHNR and FQNEAQ (reference sequence). The data were produced by immunoSEQ multiplex PCR, yet TCRdb's version contains in-frame clones alone and is incomplete. Of 70,000 to 95,000 clones in the sample, more than 70% were seen once. The data belong to a study of OX40 agonist ivuxolimab in advanced cancers. Study in general: It was permissible to have had prior anti-PD-1, anti-PD-L1 or anti-CTLA-4 therapy, and more than 30% had some.

Notes on the study in general: Some of the lowest clonal expansion was seen in partial responders at 0.1-3.0 mg/kg.

This TCR came from an adult with an advanced solid tumor such as melanoma, head and neck, liver or kidney cancer. The V and J genes are TRBV7-9 and TRBJ1-1; 8 bases map to TRBD1. The sample was CD4+ or CD8+ T cells sorted from blood, taken in a trial of the OX40 agonist ivuxolimab. The CDR3 DNA sequence: TGTGCCAGCAGCCCCGACAGGGGAAACACTGAAGCTTTCTTT. Protein product: CASSPDRGNTEAFF.